This T cell receptor (beta chain) was observed in a study of type 1 and type 2 diabetes patients. The PCR template was genomic DNA. The TCR beta CDR3 region was amplified using 30 forward and 13 reverse primers. Via MiXCR, TCRdb re-called the multiplex PCR reads, giving one row per CDR3 protein. The table shows fewer than 300,000 distinct CDR3 sequences, with more than 40% occurring only once. Germline CDR1 and CDR2: SGHAT and FQNNGV. The CDR3 contains 13 residues. V lost 10 bases to trimming and J lost 5 bases, with 15 bases between them. The sample consisted of peripheral blood mononuclear cells (PBMCs). This chain links TRBV11-2 with TRBJ2-1; D may correspond to TRBD1 or TRBD2 (5 bases each). The source of this sequence is a man younger than 35 with type 2 diabetes. The CDR3 DNA reads TGTGCCAACTCCCGGGACGCCGACAATGAGCAGTTCTTC. This translates into CANSRDADNEQFF.